Listed here are 9 T cell receptor beta chains from one sample, sequenced in a study of cytomegalovirus exposure and HLA in healthy donors (dated by TCRdb to 2016 to 2017). Libraries came from the immunoSEQ multiplex PCR assay. For the multiplex PCR, a mixture combining 60 forward primers for TCR Vbeta segments and 13 reverse primers for TCR Jbeta segments was used. Entries here come from immuneACCESS through TCRdb and include only in-frame sequences with V and J called. Some clones fail to appear in such tables; in the studies checked, an unresolved V gene covers under half of the shortfall, and the cause of the remainder is unknown. The sample table lists roughly 100,000 clones, roughly 80% of them with a count of one. Clones ranked in the top ten supply just over 2.5% of the sample. The source material was PBMCs. Receptor source: a man aged 40-49 years in good health and CMV-seronegative.

This clone showed up just a few times. The gene calls are TRBV27 and TRBJ1-5; D is unclear. Germline-derived CDR1 and CDR2 are MNHEY and SMNVEV (reference sequence). This CDR3 has 14 amino acids. V dropped 5 bases and J dropped 4 bases, with 12 bases sitting between them. In DNA, the CDR3 is TGTGCCAGCAGTACCCAGGCCTCAAATCAGCCCCAGCATTTT. This encodes CASSTQASNQPQHF.

This clone was recorded a few times. The chain recombines TRBV13 with TRBJ2-7; 7 positions match TRBD2. CDR1 is PRHDT, CDR2 FYEKMQ, per germline (reference sequence). The CDR3 has 15 residues. Trimming at V came to 0 bases and at J to 0 bases, leaving 2 bases not matched to a gene. CDR3 sequence: CASSLGAGISYEQYF. For the CDR3, the DNA is TGTGCCAGCAGCTTAGGAGCGGGGATCTCCTACGAGCAGTACTTC. Using reference TRBV13 and TRBJ2-7 for the parts outside the CDR3, the full variable domain is AAGVIQSPRHLIKEKRETATLKCYPIPRHDTVYWYQQGPGQDPQFLISFYEKMQSDKGSIPDRFSAQQFSDYHSELNMSSLELGDSALYFCASSLGAGISYEQYFGPGTRLTVT.

The chain joins TRBV5-1 to TRBJ2-1; 9 positions match TRBD2. The CDR3 spans 16 residues. The J segment lost 3 bases and the V segment lost 1 base, leaving 5 bases of the junction unmatched. Germline-derived CDR1 and CDR2 are SGHRS and YFSETQ. Here the CDR3 reads CASSLRGSGGYNEQFF. The CDR3 bases are TGCGCCAGCAGCTTGCGGGGTAGCGGGGGCTACAATGAGCAGTTCTTC.

This sequence joins TRBV7-8 and TRBJ2-2, with 15 bases aligning to TRBD2. CDR1 and CDR2 (germline): SGHVS, FQNEAQ. This CDR3 has 15 residues. J was trimmed by 6 bases and V by 4 bases; bases with no gene match: 0. The CDR3, as DNA: TGTGCCAGCAGCTGGACTAGCGGGGGGGCCGGGGAGCTGTTTTTT. As protein: CASSWTSGGAGELFF. The whole variable domain, remainder taken from reference TRBV7-8 and TRBJ2-2, is GAGVSQSPRYKVAKRGQDVALRCDPISGHVSLFWYQQALGQGPEFLTYFQNEAQLDKSGLPSDRFFAERPEGSVSTLKIQRTQQEDSAVYLCASSWTSGGAGELFFGEGSRLTVL.

This sequence joins TRBV19 and TRBJ1-1; a weak D match, TRBD1 (6 bases). The germline gives CDR1 LNHDA, CDR2 SQIVND (reference sequence). The CDR3 runs 17 residues. V was cut by 2 bases and J by 1 base, with 17 bases left in between. CDR3 amino acids: CASSISLWTAQNTEAFF. CDR3 DNA sequence: TGTGCCAGTAGTATATCCCTATGGACAGCACAGAACACTGAAGCTTTCTTT.

The chain is built from TRBV6-4 and TRBJ2-2; a possible D gene is TRBD1 (6 bases). The CDR3 is 13 amino acids. CDR1 MRHNA and CDR2 SNTAGT come from the germline V gene. With 3 bases removed from V and 4 bases from J, the gap between germline ends came to 6 bases. In nucleotides, the CDR3 is TGTGCCAGCAGTGAGGGGGCCACCGGGGAGCTGTTTTTT. Protein sequence: CASSEGATGELFF.

This clone was seen only a few times. V is TRBV13 and J is TRBJ1-3; tentative D call: TRBD1 (6 bases). CDR1 is PRHDT and CDR2 is FYEKMQ in the germline V gene (reference sequence). The CDR3 has 15 amino acids. Trimming took off 3 bases at V and 7 bases at J, with 16 bases between the two ends. The CDR3 DNA is TGTGCCAGCAGCTTGAGGGGGTATGGGCCGAACACCATATATTTT. Translation gives CASSLRGYGPNTIYF.

This chain connects TRBV19 to TRBJ2-7; D gene ambiguous. CDR3 size: 14 residues. V lost 3 bases and J lost 3, with 12 bases in between. CDR1 and CDR2 (germline): LNHDA, SQIVND (reference sequence). The CDR3, as DNA: TGTGCCAGTAGTATTCAGTCCAGGAACTACGAGCAGTACTTC. Translation: CASSIQSRNYEQYF. Full variable domain (missing parts from reference TRBV19 and TRBJ2-7): DGGITQSPKYLFRKEGQNVTLSCEQNLNHDAMYWYRQDPGQGLRLIYYSQIVNDFQKGDIAEGYSVSREKKESFPLTVTSAQKNPTAFYLCASSIQSRNYEQYFGPGTRLTVT.

The chain links TRBV2 to TRBJ2-2; TRBD1 is a possible D gene (6 bases). V was clipped by 7 bases and J by 5 bases, with 14 bases between them. CDR1 is SNHLY, CDR2 FYNNEI, per germline. This CDR3 is 14 amino acids long. CDR3 loop: CASILSGVTGELFF. CDR3 DNA sequence: TGTGCCAGCATCCTGTCAGGGGTAACCGGGGAGCTGTTTTTT.